These T cell receptor beta chains were read from a single sample in a study of radiation and T cells in renal cell carcinoma. Using immunoSEQ multiplex PCR, the repertoire was profiled, and TCRdb retains in-frame clones only, with some absent. The sample records about 78,000 clones, nearly 90% being singletons. Material: blood, obtained from a patient whose treatment included radiotherapy and nephrectomy. The receptor set was obtained from a woman in her 70s with renal cell carcinoma. CDR3s include the opening cysteine and the closing phenylalanine or tryptophan. The order of the fields is D gene, J gene, V gene, clone size, CDR3 protein, CDR3 DNA. The D gene is left open where the match is weak. Clone size is not always given. Where it is, it says once, few, many or a class for expanded clones.

- | TRBJ1-2 | TRBV7-2 | - | CASSLVGGQQSNYGYTF | TGTGCCAGCAGCTTAGTAGGGGGGCAGCAGTCTAACTATGGCTACACCTTC
- | TRBJ2-5 | TRBV6-5 | - | CASSRRSQETQYF | TGTGCCAGCAGCCGTAGAAGCCAAGAGACCCAGTACTTC
- | TRBJ2-7 | TRBV6-4 | - | CASSDAGVSYEQYF | TGTGCCAGCAGTGACGCAGGTGTCTCCTACGAGCAGTACTTC
- | TRBJ1-3 | TRBV30 | - | CAWSAGGGSSGNTIYF | TGTGCCTGGAGTGCCGGCGGAGGTTCTTCTGGAAACACCATATATTTT
TRBD2 | TRBJ2-1 | TRBV2 | once | CASSALGGTSGGGEQFF | TGTGCCAGCAGTGCCTTAGGTGGGACTAGCGGGGGCGGTGAGCAGTTCTTC
TRBD2 | TRBJ2-5 | TRBV7-2 | - | CASSLAILAGPVGETQYF | TGTGCCAGCAGCTTAGCGATCCTAGCGGGACCAGTGGGAGAGACCCAGTACTTC
- | TRBJ2-1 | TRBV28 | few | CASSTELGADEQFF | TGTGCCAGCAGCACCGAGCTCGGGGCGGATGAGCAGTTCTTC
- | TRBJ1-4 | TRBV28 | - | CASSRERGWREKLFF | TGTGCCAGCAGCCGAGAGCGGGGCTGGAGGGAAAAACTGTTTTTT
- | TRBJ1-2 | TRBV5-1 | - | CASSLEFYGYTF | TGCGCCAGCAGCCTCGAATTCTATGGCTACACCTTC
- | TRBJ2-3 | TRBV21-1 | - | CASSNPLGTGWTDTQYF | TGTGCCAGCAGCAACCCTCTCGGGACAGGTTGGACAGATACGCAGTATTTT
TRBD1 | TRBJ2-3 | TRBV19 | - | CASSDRGGSTDTQYF | TGTGCCAGTAGTGACAGGGGTGGCAGCACAGATACGCAGTATTTT
TRBD1 | TRBJ1-5 | TRBV4-1 | - | CASSQGQDSNQPQHF | TGCGCCAGCAGCCAGGGACAGGATAGCAATCAGCCCCAGCATTTT
- | TRBJ2-1 | TRBV9 | - | CASSVRAAGNSYNEQFF | TGTGCCAGCAGCGTACGGGCAGCCGGGAATTCCTACAATGAGCAGTTCTTC
- | TRBJ2-3 | TRBV9 | - | CASSVTSGSTDTQYF | TGTGCCAGCAGCGTAACCAGCGGCAGCACAGATACGCAGTATTTT
TRBD1 | TRBJ1-1 | TRBV11-2 | - | CASSLGDRLNTEAFF | TGTGCCAGCAGCCTGGGGGACAGATTGAACACTGAAGCTTTCTTT
TRBD1 | TRBJ2-7 | TRBV7-9 | - | CASSLGQGVYEQYF | TGTGCCAGCAGCTTAGGGCAGGGGGTCTACGAGCAGTACTTC
- | TRBJ2-6 | TRBV2 | - | CATSASGANVLTF | TGTGCCACCTCGGCCTCTGGGGCCAACGTCCTGACTTTC
- | TRBJ1-2 | TRBV6-1 | once | CASSEGFPGGGYTF | TGTGCCAGCAGTGAAGGCTTCCCCGGCGGTGGCTACACCTTC
- | TRBJ2-5 | TRBV4-2 | - | CASSQDQETQYF | TGTGCCAGCAGCCAAGATCAAGAGACCCAGTACTTC
TRBD1 | TRBJ2-7 | TRBV28 | - | CASSPLTGTGITYEQYF | TGTGCCAGCAGTCCGCTGACCGGGACAGGGATCACCTACGAGCAGTACTTC
TRBD2 | TRBJ2-2 | TRBV5-1 | - | CASSSGLAGGHGELFF | TGCGCCAGCAGCTCTGGACTAGCGGGGGGACACGGGGAGCTGTTTTTT
TRBD1 | TRBJ2-4 | TRBV6-5 | - | CASSYGQGATKNIQYF | TGTGCCAGCAGTTACGGACAGGGGGCGACCAAAAACATTCAGTACTTC
- | TRBJ1-6 | TRBV6-1 | - | CASSEDPGPYNSPLHF | TGTGCCAGCAGTGAAGACCCGGGTCCCTATAATTCACCCCTCCACTTT
- | TRBJ2-3 | TRBV5-1 | - | CASSLGRTASSTDTQYF | TGCGCCAGCAGCTTGGGACGGACAGCCTCTAGCACAGATACGCAGTATTTT
- | TRBJ2-2 | TRBV4-1 | - | CASSQDFTGELFF | TGCGCCAGCAGCCAAGATTTCACCGGGGAGCTGTTTTTT
- | TRBJ2-3 | TRBV9 | - | CASSVGVGTDTQYF | TGTGCCAGCAGCGTGGGGGTCGGGACAGATACGCAGTATTTT
TRBD1 | TRBJ2-2 | TRBV11-3 | - | CASSLPSDRGRTGELFF | TGTGCCAGCAGCCTGCCCTCGGACAGGGGGAGGACCGGGGAGCTGTTTTTT
- | TRBJ1-2 | TRBV6-5 | once | CASRRSGADSGYTF | TGTGCCAGCAGAAGGTCAGGGGCGGACTCTGGCTACACCTTC
TRBD1 | TRBJ1-1 | TRBV15 | - | CATSRVSPGTGRNEAFF | TGTGCCACCAGCAGAGTTAGTCCCGGGACAGGACGGAATGAAGCTTTCTTT
- | TRBJ2-3 | TRBV11-3 | - | CASTESQGSTDTQYF | TGTGCCAGCACCGAGTCCCAGGGGAGCACAGATACGCAGTATTTT
TRBD2 | TRBJ2-3 | TRBV10-3 | - | CAISEGLAGVRDTQYF | TGTGCCATCAGTGAGGGACTAGCGGGGGTTAGGGATACGCAGTATTTT
- | TRBJ1-2 | TRBV30 | - | CAWTDNNYGYTF | TGTGCCTGGACAGACAATAACTATGGCTACACCTTC
TRBD1 | TRBJ2-2 | TRBV27 | few | CASSSGQFLTGELFF | TGTGCCAGCAGTTCGGGACAGTTCTTAACCGGGGAGCTGTTTTTT
TRBD2 | TRBJ2-5 | TRBV14 | - | CASSQATSGGTQETQYF | TGTGCCAGCAGCCAAGCCACTAGCGGGGGGACCCAAGAGACCCAGTACTTC
- | TRBJ2-5 | TRBV7-9 | - | CASSPSWGTVYQETQYF | TGTGCCAGCAGCCCAAGCTGGGGGACGGTGTACCAAGAGACCCAGTACTTC
- | TRBJ1-5 | TRBV27 | - | CASSIRLGRGQPQHF | TGTGCCAGCAGTATCAGGCTTGGTAGGGGTCAGCCCCAGCATTTT
TRBD2 | TRBJ2-3 | TRBV7-2 | - | CASSLPASGRDTQYF | TGTGCCAGCAGCTTACCGGCTAGCGGGAGAGATACGCAGTATTTT
- | TRBJ1-2 | TRBV5-6 | - | CASSLLNQGSYGYTF | TGTGCCAGCAGCTTGTTAAATCAGGGGTCCTATGGCTACACCTTC
- | TRBJ1-2 | TRBV5-1 | - | CASSLGQDSNYGYTF | TGCGCCAGCAGCTTGGGACAGGATTCCAACTATGGCTACACCTTC
- | TRBJ1-1 | TRBV9 | - | CASSVGSTFAEAFF | TGTGCCAGCAGCGTAGGATCTACCTTCGCGGAAGCTTTCTTT